Here is one TCR beta chain with its context. This entry is derived from a study of blood T cell repertoires in COVID-19. Profiled with immunoSEQ multiplex PCR; TCRdb holds only in-frame clones, not every one. The sample holds roughly 440,000 clones, approximately 89% seen once. Germline CDR1 SEHNR, CDR2 FQNEAQ (reference sequence). This CDR3 region has 16 residues. The V gene end was trimmed by 4 bases and the J gene end by 4 bases; junction bases not matched to a gene: 4. The sequenced sample was peripheral blood. This TCR was recovered from a woman between 50 and 59 years old with COVID-19, enrolled during active disease. The V gene is TRBV7-9, the J gene TRBJ2-3; 14 bases are a match to TRBD2. Written as DNA, the CDR3 is TGTGCCAGCAGCTCAGAGACTAGCGGGGGGGCAGATACGCAGTATTTT. It encodes CASSSETSGGADTQYF.